Listed below are T cell receptor beta chains from one sample, sequenced in a study of yellow fever vaccine responses in identical twins. TCRdb used MiXCR to reprocess the RT-PCR reads, holding one entry per CDR3 protein. The table has over 15,000 distinct CDR3 sequences, 60% to 70% seen once. The sequencing used T cells from blood (PBMCs), unsorted or a sorted subset (not recorded which), collected before or after yellow fever vaccination (not recorded which). The source is a young woman who received the yellow fever vaccine. Both conserved end residues are part of each CDR3. The order of the fields is V gene, D gene, clone size, J gene, CDR3 DNA, CDR3 protein. A D gene is named only where the DNA matches it firmly. Clone sizes are given selectively: once, few, many, or a class where the clone is expanded.

V gene: TRBV6-1; D gene: .; clone size: .; J gene: TRBJ2-3; CDR3 DNA: TGTGCCAGCAGCAATAAACAGGTCACAGATACGCAGTATTTT; CDR3 protein: CASSNKQVTDTQYF
V gene: TRBV24-1; D gene: TRBD2; clone size: .; J gene: TRBJ2-5; CDR3 DNA: TGTGCCACCAGTGATTTGTACGGCGGGGGGGGATTTGAGACCCAGTACTTC; CDR3 protein: CATSDLYGGGGFETQYF
V gene: TRBV18; D gene: TRBD1; clone size: few; J gene: TRBJ2-7; CDR3 DNA: TGTGCCAGCTCGACCGGGACAGGGGAGGCCTACGAGCAGTACTTC; CDR3 protein: CASSTGTGEAYEQYF
V gene: TRBV19; D gene: .; clone size: .; J gene: TRBJ1-1; CDR3 DNA: TGTGCCAGTACCCGACCCATGTACACTGAAGCTTTCTTT; CDR3 protein: CASTRPMYTEAFF
V gene: TRBV25-1; D gene: .; clone size: .; J gene: TRBJ1-4; CDR3 DNA: TGTGCCAGCAGTGAATTAGGGGACACCCATGAAAAACTGTTTTTT; CDR3 protein: CASSELGDTHEKLFF
V gene: TRBV7-6; D gene: TRBD2; clone size: .; J gene: TRBJ2-1; CDR3 DNA: TGTGCCAGCAGCCCCCCCTTTCTGGTAGCGGGAGGCGAGCAGTTCTTC; CDR3 protein: CASSPPFLVAGGEQFF
V gene: TRBV7-9; D gene: TRBD1; clone size: .; J gene: TRBJ1-4; CDR3 DNA: TGTGCCAGCAGCTTATCCGGGACAGGGGATGAAAAACTGTTTTTT; CDR3 protein: CASSLSGTGDEKLFF
V gene: TRBV5-5; D gene: TRBD2; clone size: .; J gene: TRBJ2-4; CDR3 DNA: TGTGCCAGCAGCTTGGTATCCGGGGGGCAGTACTTC; CDR3 protein: CASSLVSGGQYF
V gene: TRBV5-1; D gene: .; clone size: .; J gene: TRBJ2-1; CDR3 DNA: TGCGCCAGCAGCTTGGTGGGGGCGGGCGATGAGCAGTTCTTC; CDR3 protein: CASSLVGAGDEQFF
V gene: TRBV29-1; D gene: .; clone size: .; J gene: TRBJ2-7; CDR3 DNA: TGCAGCGTTGTAGGGCAGGGGTTCAACGAGCAGTACTTC; CDR3 protein: CSVVGQGFNEQYF
V gene: TRBV13; D gene: .; clone size: .; J gene: TRBJ2-3; CDR3 DNA: TGTGCCAGCAGCCCATGGCCCGGCGGGATCGATACGCAGTATTTT; CDR3 protein: CASSPWPGGIDTQYF
V gene: TRBV11-1; D gene: TRBD1; clone size: .; J gene: TRBJ2-5; CDR3 DNA: TGTGCCAGCAGCAGGGGGCTTCAAGAGACCCAGTACTTC; CDR3 protein: CASSRGLQETQYF
V gene: TRBV10-3; D gene: .; clone size: few; J gene: TRBJ2-3; CDR3 DNA: TGTGCCATCAGTTCGGGTCTCACAGATACGCAGTATTTT; CDR3 protein: CAISSGLTDTQYF
V gene: TRBV4-1; D gene: .; clone size: .; J gene: TRBJ2-4; CDR3 DNA: TGCGCCAGCAGCCAACCTCTTAGGGACCCCATTCAGTACTTC; CDR3 protein: CASSQPLRDPIQYF
V gene: TRBV12-3/TRBV12-4; D gene: TRBD2; clone size: .; J gene: TRBJ2-1; CDR3 DNA: TGTGCCAGCAGTCCCTCTAGCGGGGGTGGGAATGAGCAGTTCTTC; CDR3 protein: CASSPSSGGGNEQFF
V gene: TRBV11-1; D gene: TRBD2; clone size: .; J gene: TRBJ2-1; CDR3 DNA: TGTGCCAGCAGCCTAGGGGAGGGCCATTATGATGAGCAGTTCTTC; CDR3 protein: CASSLGEGHYDEQFF